The present T cell receptor beta chain was sequenced within a study of early T cells in non-severe SARS-CoV-2 infection. Study context: It was bulk RNA from unsorted whole blood that was sequenced, and the chains were unpaired.

General observations from the study: Database matching using VDJdb favored anti-spike CD8 responses, with private and CD4 specificities left missing.

Unique molecular identifiers were added to individual cDNA molecules. TCRdb independently ran MiXCR on the 5' RACE reads; one entry per CDR3 protein. The table records some 81,000 distinct CDR3 sequences, about a sixth of them present only once. There are a few counts of this clonotype. No antigen is known for it. The clonotype comes from an adult who was a healthcare worker with PCR-confirmed SARS-CoV-2 infection or an uninfected control (not recorded which). Input material: whole blood.

The CDR3 spells CASSPVLVVGGYEQYF. Written as DNA, the CDR3 is TGTGCCAGCAGCCCAGTTTTGGTGGTAGGGGGCTACGAGCAGTACTTC. V is TRBV7-2 and J is TRBJ2-7; a possible D gene is TRBD1 (6 bases). CDR1 SGHTA and CDR2 FQGNSA come from the germline V gene. With 5 bases removed from V and 3 bases from J, the gap between germline ends came to 20 bases. This CDR3 spans 16 amino acids. Filled out from reference TRBV7-2 and TRBJ2-7, the complete variable domain reads GAGVSQSPSNKVTEKGKDVELRCDPISGHTALYWYRQSLGQGLEFLIYFQGNSAPDKSGLPSDRFSAERTGGSVSTLTIQRTQQEDSAVYLCASSPVLVVGGYEQYFGPGTRLTVT.